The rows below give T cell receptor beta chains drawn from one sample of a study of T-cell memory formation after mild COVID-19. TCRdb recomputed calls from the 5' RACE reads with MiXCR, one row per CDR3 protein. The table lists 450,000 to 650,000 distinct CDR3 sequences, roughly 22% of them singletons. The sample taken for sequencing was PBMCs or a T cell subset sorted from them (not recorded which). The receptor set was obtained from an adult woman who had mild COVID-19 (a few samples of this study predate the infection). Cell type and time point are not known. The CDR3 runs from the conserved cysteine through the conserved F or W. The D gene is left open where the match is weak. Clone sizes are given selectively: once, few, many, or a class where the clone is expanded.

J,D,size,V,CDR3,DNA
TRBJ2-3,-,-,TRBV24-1,CATSVVSTDTQYF,TGTGCCACCAGTGTAGTTTCCACAGATACGCAGTATTTT
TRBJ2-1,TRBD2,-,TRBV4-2,CASSQDLRGGDLYNEQFF,TGTGCCAGCAGCCAAGATTTGCGCGGGGGGGACCTTTACAATGAGCAGTTCTTC
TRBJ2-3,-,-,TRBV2,CASSEVWLARDTQYF,TGTGCCAGCAGTGAGGTCTGGCTAGCTCGGGATACGCAGTATTTT
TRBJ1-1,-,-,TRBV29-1,CSVRGRLNTEAFF,TGCAGCGTTCGTGGACGATTGAACACTGAAGCTTTCTTT
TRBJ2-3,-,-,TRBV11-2,CASSALRRGMDTQYF,TGTGCCAGCAGCGCACTACGCCGGGGCATGGATACGCAGTATTTT
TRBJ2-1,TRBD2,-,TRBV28,CASNQRERIYNEQFF,TGTGCCAGCAATCAGCGGGAGAGGATATACAATGAGCAGTTCTTC
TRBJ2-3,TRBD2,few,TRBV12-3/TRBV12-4,CASSRPGTSGSTDTQYF,TGTGCCAGCAGTCGACCCGGGACTAGCGGGAGCACAGATACGCAGTATTTT
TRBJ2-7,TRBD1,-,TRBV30,CAWRNRDRGTYEQYF,TGTGCCTGGAGGAACCGGGACAGGGGAACCTACGAGCAGTACTTC
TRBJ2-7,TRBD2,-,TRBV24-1,CATSDQAGGIYEQYF,TGTGCCACCAGTGATCAAGCGGGAGGGATCTACGAGCAGTACTTC
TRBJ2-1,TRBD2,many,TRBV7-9,CASSTNREREPNEQFF,TGTGCCAGCAGCACCAACCGTGAGCGGGAGCCCAATGAGCAGTTCTTC
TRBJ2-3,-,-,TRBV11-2,CASTLGAHVPDTQYF,TGTGCCAGCACCCTCGGTGCACACGTGCCCGATACGCAGTATTTT
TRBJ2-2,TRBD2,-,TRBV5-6,CASSLAPLLRAGGGTGELFF,TGTGCCAGCAGCTTGGCTCCCCTCTTGAGGGCGGGAGGTGGCACCGGGGAGCTGTTTTTT
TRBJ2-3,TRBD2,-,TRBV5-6,CASSVSSGGTLGTDTQYF,TGTGCCAGCAGCGTATCTAGCGGGGGGACGCTCGGCACAGATACGCAGTATTTT
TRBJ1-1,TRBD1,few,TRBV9,CASSAFPRGQDTEAFF,TGTGCCAGCAGCGCGTTCCCTAGGGGGCAGGACACTGAAGCTTTCTTT
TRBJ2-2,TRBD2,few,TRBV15,CATSSLAGEHTGELFF,TGTGCCACCAGCAGTCTAGCGGGAGAGCACACCGGGGAGCTGTTTTTT
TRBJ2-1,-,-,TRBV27,CASSFLRQDNEQFF,TGTGCCAGCAGTTTCCTCCGACAGGACAATGAGCAGTTCTTC
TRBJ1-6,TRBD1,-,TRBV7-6,CASSMGQGGSPLHF,TGTGCCAGCAGCATGGGACAGGGTGGGTCACCCCTCCACTTT
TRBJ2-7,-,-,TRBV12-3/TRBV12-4,CASSLGLSRERDEQYF,TGTGCCAGCAGTTTAGGTCTTTCCCGGGAACGCGACGAGCAGTACTTC
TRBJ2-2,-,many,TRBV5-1,CASSLDGGELFF,TGCGCCAGCAGCTTGGACGGCGGGGAGCTGTTTTTT
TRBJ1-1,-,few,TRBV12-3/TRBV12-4,CASSFQQSSTEAFF,TGTGCCAGCAGTTTCCAACAATCTTCCACTGAAGCTTTCTTT
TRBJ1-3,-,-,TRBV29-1,CSVSGGPGNTIYF,TGCAGCGTATCGGGTGGCCCTGGAAACACCATATATTTT
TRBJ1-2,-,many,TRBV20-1,CSATYVSATSWGGYTF,TGCAGTGCTACCTACGTATCCGCGACCTCCTGGGGTGGCTACACCTTC
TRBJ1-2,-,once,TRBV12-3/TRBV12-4,CASSRPGSRNGGYTF,TGTGCCAGCAGCCGCCCTGGGTCCCGGAACGGGGGCTACACCTTC